One T cell receptor (beta chain) is described in this entry. The antigen remains unidentified. These data originate in a study of T cells expressing NK-cell markers. Study summary: The authors derived TCR beta repertoires from sorted CD3+CD56+NKG2C+, CD3+CD56+NKG2C- and CD3+CD56-NKG2C+ T cells.

Libraries used 5'RACE template switching adding universal primer site and UMIs. TCRdb re-called the 5' RACE reads and shows each CDR3 protein once, DNA omitted. The sample includes some 440,000 distinct CDR3 sequences. The CDR3 runs 13 residues. Findings and caveats of the study: Questions lingered over whether expanded NKG2C+ T cell clones were HCMV-specific. The share of CD8+ T cells held by dominant NKG2C+ clonotypes was about 1.0-7.5% in several donors.

This clonotype was sampled from a woman aged 45-65 years in good health. The sequenced material came from blood T cells: a sorted CD56 or NKG2C T cell subset, CD4+ or CD8+ T cells, or bulk PBMC T cells (not recorded which). J is TRBJ1-1 and V is TRBV12-3 or TRBV12-4; there is no DNA to check the TCRdb D call of TRBD1. The CDR3 sequence is CASTTRVDTEAFF.